Shown below are 22 T cell receptor beta chains from a single sample sequenced in a study of identical twins. TCRdb reprocessed the 5' RACE reads via MiXCR and lists one record per CDR3 protein. This sample has about 150,000 distinct CDR3 sequences, with under 4.5% found just once. The sample taken for sequencing was memory T cells sorted from blood. These receptors were collected from a man aged 18-30 years in good health.

This sequence joins TRBV7-9 and TRBJ2-1, with 14 nucleotides matching TRBD2. The CDR3 is 16 residues long. Losses at the gene ends were 1 base for V and 8 bases for J; bases not matched to a gene: 4. Germline V gene lookup returns CDR1 SEHNR and CDR2 FQNEAQ (reference sequence). The CDR3 DNA sequence: TGTGCCAGCAGCTTAGGAGCGACTAGCGGGAGGGATGAGCAGTTCTTC. It yields the protein CASSLGATSGRDEQFF.

In this sample, this clonotype turned up many times. In DNA, the CDR3 is TGTGCCAGCCGACAGGGACAATACAATGAGCAGTTCTTC. It yields the protein CASRQGQYNEQFF. The chain employs TRBV6-1 and TRBJ2-1; 7 bases are a match to TRBD1. Germline CDR1 and CDR2: MNHNS and SASEGT. V dropped 8 bases and J dropped 4; count of bases not matched to a gene: 5. The CDR3 loop spans 13 amino acids.

This clonotype was found many times. The gene calls are TRBV27 and TRBJ2-5; no reliable D call. The V end lost 5 bases, the J end lost 5 bases, and 9 bases lay between the germline ends. This CDR3 has 12 amino acids. Germline-derived CDR1 and CDR2 are MNHEY and SMNVEV (reference sequence). The CDR3 sequence is CASSHPRETQYF. The CDR3 DNA follows: TGTGCCAGCAGTCACCCCCGGGAGACCCAGTACTTC.

The table lists this clonotype with many counts. The V and J genes are TRBV5-6 and TRBJ2-5, with 10 bases matching TRBD1. V shed 0 bases and J 0 bases; nucleotides not matched to a gene: 5. This CDR3 contains 17 residues. Germline V gene lookup returns CDR1 SGHDT and CDR2 YYEEEE. The CDR3 sequence: CASSLVTGTGDQETQYF. As DNA, the CDR3 is TGTGCCAGCAGCTTGGTAACTGGGACAGGGGACCAAGAGACCCAGTACTTC.

V gene TRBV28 combines with J gene TRBJ2-4; D is possibly TRBD1 or TRBD2 (5 bases each). The V end lost 3 bases, the J end lost 0 bases, and 9 bases lay between the germline ends. The germline V gene encodes CDR1 MDHEN and CDR2 SYDVKM. The CDR3 has 15 residues. The CDR3 region has the DNA TGTGCCAGCAGTTTTCGGGGCCCAGCCAAAAACATTCAGTACTTC. Translated, it gives CASSFRGPAKNIQYF.

This clonotype was picked up many times. The V gene is TRBV5-1, the J gene TRBJ1-1; a weak D match, TRBD1 (6 bases). The V end was cut by 6 bases, the J end by 4 bases, with 16 bases between. Looked up from germline, CDR1 is SGHRS and CDR2 is YFSETQ. CDR3 length: 14 amino acids. CDR3 DNA: TGCGCCAGCACCTATGGAGGGGGGAGCACTGAAGCTTTCTTT. Translation: CASTYGGGSTEAFF. The full variable domain, with the rest looked up from reference TRBV5-1 and TRBJ1-1, is KAGVTQTPRYLIKTRGQQVTLSCSPISGHRSVSWYQQTPGQGLQFLFEYFSETQRNKGNFPGRFSGRQFSNSRSEMNVSTLELGDSALYLCASTYGGGSTEAFFGQGTRLTVV.

This clonotype was seen ten or more times. The V gene is TRBV2, the J gene TRBJ2-1, with 7 bases lining up with TRBD1. The CDR3 is 14 amino acids. Trimming removed 5 bases from V and 8 bases from J; junction bases left unmatched: 9. Germline V lookup: CDR1 SNHLY, CDR2 FYNNEI. The CDR3, as DNA: TGTGCCAGCAGTAAGACAGGGAAGGTAGATGAGCAGTTCTTC. This codes for CASSKTGKVDEQFF.

The chain joins TRBV6-6 to TRBJ1-6; possible D gene TRBD1, 5 bases. The germline CDR1 and CDR2 sequences are MNHNY and SVGAGI (reference sequence). V lost 10 bases, J lost 9 bases, and 16 bases lay in between. The CDR3 length is 13 residues. CDR3 coding DNA: TGTGCCACGGACATGGTGTCGAGTTCACCCCTCCACTTT. Protein product: CATDMVSSSPLHF.

In its sample, this clonotype was seen many times. This chain links TRBV20-1 with TRBJ2-7; D is possibly TRBD2 (5 bases). Germline values: CDR1 DFQATT, CDR2 SNEGSKA (reference sequence). The CDR3 loop spans 15 amino acids. Deletions cut 0 bases from V and 0 bases from J, with 12 bases between. This CDR3 reads CSARDPSGSSYEQYV. For the CDR3, the DNA is TGCAGTGCTAGAGATCCGAGCGGAAGCTCCTACGAGCAGTACGTC.

This clonotype was detected many times. The gene calls are TRBV4-1 and TRBJ1-5; unclear D gene. Trimming pared 1 base from V and 7 bases from J, leaving 8 bases between. The germline gives CDR1 MGHRA, CDR2 YSYEKL. The length of the CDR3 is 13 residues. The CDR3 sequence is CASSQGPGQPQHF. The CDR3 DNA is TGCGCCAGCAGCCAAGGCCCGGGCCAGCCCCAGCATTTT.

This clonotype was detected many times. The V gene is TRBV24-1, the J gene TRBJ2-1, with D perhaps matching TRBD2 (5 bases). This CDR3 is 16 amino acids long. V lost 6 bases and J lost 0, with 14 bases in between. The V gene's germline CDR1 is KGHDR and CDR2 SFDVKD. The CDR3 is CATSTIGESSYNEQFF. Here the CDR3 DNA reads TGTGCCACCAGTACCATCGGGGAAAGCTCCTACAATGAGCAGTTCTTC.

This clonotype was counted at least ten times. This sequence joins TRBV2 and TRBJ2-1; 7 bases align to TRBD2. CDR3 length: 14 residues. Germline CDR1 reads SNHLY; CDR2 reads FYNNEI. Trimming removed 6 bases from V and 5 bases from J; junction bases left unmatched: 7. As DNA, the CDR3 is TGTGCCAGCAGATTTAGGGAGGGCCACAATGAGCAGTTCTTC. It translates to CASRFREGHNEQFF.

There are many counts of this clonotype. The chain uses TRBV29-1 and TRBJ2-3, with a possible D match to TRBD1 (6 bases). V was shortened by 6 bases and J by 2 bases, with 15 bases between the two germline ends. Looked up from germline, CDR1 is SQVTM and CDR2 is ANQGSEA. The CDR3 runs to 14 residues. The CDR3 sequence: CSVNRDTNTDTQYF. Written as DNA, the CDR3 is TGCAGCGTGAACCGGGACACCAACACAGATACGCAGTATTTT.

This clonotype was picked up many times. This chain links TRBV9 with TRBJ1-5, with D uncertain. V was pared by 0 bases and J by 4 bases, with 8 bases between. CDR3 length equals 14 residues. Per germline, CDR1 SGDLS and CDR2 YYNGEE. The DNA for the CDR3 is TGTGCCAGCAGCGTAGCGGCATTAAATCAGCCCCAGCATTTT. Its translation: CASSVAALNQPQHF.

This clonotype was observed many times. The V gene is TRBV19, the J gene TRBJ2-5; D call uncertain. Germline values: CDR1 LNHDA, CDR2 SQIVND (reference sequence). This CDR3 is built from 12 residues. The V end lost 4 bases, the J end lost 4 bases, and 7 bases lay between the germline ends. CDR3 nucleotide sequence: TGTGCCAGTAGTAGACTGGGAGAGACCCAGTACTTC. Amino acids: CASSRLGETQYF. The variable domain in full, with the rest retrieved from reference TRBV19 and TRBJ2-5, is DGGITQSPKYLFRKEGQNVTLSCEQNLNHDAMYWYRQDPGQGLRLIYYSQIVNDFQKGDIAEGYSVSREKKESFPLTVTSAQKNPTAFYLCASSRLGETQYFGPGTRLLVL.

This chain joins TRBV2 and TRBJ1-2, with D tentatively TRBD1 (5 bases). Germline CDR1 is SNHLY and CDR2 is FYNNEI. Trimming removed 5 bases at V and 5 bases at J, with 12 bases between. This CDR3 region has 13 residues. CDR3 amino acids: CASSSGGGYGYTF. CDR3 DNA: TGTGCCAGCAGTTCGGGGGGGGGGTATGGCTACACCTTC.

This clonotype was counted at least ten times. This sequence joins TRBV3-1 and TRBJ1-5; no clear D. The CDR3 runs 13 residues. V lost 0 bases, J lost 7 bases, and 7 bases lay in between. Germline CDR1 and CDR2: LGHDT and YNNKEL (reference sequence). CDR3 region: CASSQDLRQPQHF. The CDR3 DNA reads as TGTGCCAGCAGCCAAGATTTGAGACAGCCCCAGCATTTT.

This clonotype has ten or more counts. The rearrangement joins TRBV6-9 to TRBJ2-7, with D uncertain. The CDR3 has 14 residues. With 0 bases removed from V and 7 bases from J, the gap between germline ends came to 13 bases. The germline V gene encodes CDR1 MNHGY and CDR2 SVAAGI. The CDR3, as DNA: TGTGCCAGCAGTTATTCCAATCGGCGGCGTGAGCAGTACGTC. Amino acids: CASSYSNRRREQYV.

The chain uses TRBV18 and TRBJ2-1, with TRBD1 matching 8 bases. This CDR3 comprises 14 residues. Germline V gives CDR1 KGHSH, CDR2 LQKENI. J lost 8 bases, V lost 4 bases, and 7 bases had no gene match. The CDR3 DNA is TGTGCCAGCTCACGACAGGGGAGTGGAGATGAGCAGTTCTTC. Protein product: CASSRQGSGDEQFF.

At least ten counts were recorded for this clonotype. The chain couples TRBV5-1 to TRBJ2-1, with D uncertain. The CDR3 has 13 residues. Per the germline V gene, CDR1 is SGHRS and CDR2 is YFSETQ. Trimming shortened V by 3 bases and J by 1 base, and 5 bases separated the two germline ends. CDR3 coding DNA: TGCGCCAGCAGCTCCCGGTCCTACAATGAGCAGTTCTTC. Translation gives CASSSRSYNEQFF. Supplemented by reference TRBV5-1 and TRBJ2-1, the full variable domain reads KAGVTQTPRYLIKTRGQQVTLSCSPISGHRSVSWYQQTPGQGLQFLFEYFSETQRNKGNFPGRFSGRQFSNSRSEMNVSTLELGDSALYLCASSSRSYNEQFFGPGTRLTVL.

This clonotype was observed at least ten times. The J gene is TRBJ1-6, the V gene TRBV19; D gene uncertain. Per germline, CDR1 LNHDA and CDR2 SQIVND (reference sequence). The CDR3 length is 13 residues. V dropped 8 bases and J dropped 7 bases, with 12 bases sitting between them. This chain's CDR3 is CASGSTRNSPLHF. The DNA of the CDR3 is TGTGCCAGTGGGTCTACCCGGAATTCACCCCTCCACTTT.

This clonotype was seen ten or more times. CDR3: CASSFNPSYEQYF. CDR3 nucleotides: TGTGCCAGCAGCTTCAACCCTTCCTACGAGCAGTACTTC. The chain is built from TRBV11-2 and TRBJ2-7; no definite D call. CDR1 is SGHAT and CDR2 is FQNNGV in the germline V gene. The CDR3 contains 13 residues. V lost 3 bases and J lost 1, with 7 bases in between.